The rows below give T cell receptor beta chains drawn from one sample of a study of control samples from healthy donors and cancer patients. Some clones are missing from TCRdb's copy, which holds only in-frame ones; the method was immunoSEQ multiplex PCR. The sample records some 76,000 clones, over 85% being singletons. The sample was PBMCs. All receptors come from a man aged 60 to 69 with lung cancer. CDR3s leave out the opening cysteine and the closing phenylalanine or tryptophan. The order of the fields is V gene, J gene, CDR3 protein.

V gene: TRBV6-2/TRBV6-3
J gene: TRBJ1-3
CDR3 protein: ASSYTPKLGFLSGNTIY

V gene: TRBV6-6
J gene: TRBJ2-3
CDR3 protein: ASRTTGGGDTQY

V gene: TRBV4-1
J gene: TRBJ2-2
CDR3 protein: ASSPQGTVNTGELF

V gene: TRBV5-6
J gene: TRBJ2-6
CDR3 protein: ASILRSSGANVLT

V gene: TRBV2
J gene: TRBJ2-5
CDR3 protein: ASSEEGQGTETQY

V gene: TRBV7-6
J gene: TRBJ2-1
CDR3 protein: ASSSIQLAGGNEQF

V gene: TRBV10-3
J gene: TRBJ1-2
CDR3 protein: AISEPTGRGANTNYGYT

V gene: TRBV4-1
J gene: TRBJ2-5
CDR3 protein: ASSQDERGRQETQY

V gene: TRBV3-1/TRBV3-2
J gene: TRBJ2-7
CDR3 protein: ASSHLYAGYEQY

V gene: TRBV5-1
J gene: TRBJ1-1
CDR3 protein: ASSSQGVNTEAF

V gene: TRBV10-2
J gene: TRBJ2-2
CDR3 protein: ASRGAGELF

V gene: TRBV7-6
J gene: TRBJ2-2
CDR3 protein: ASSFGGLNTGELF